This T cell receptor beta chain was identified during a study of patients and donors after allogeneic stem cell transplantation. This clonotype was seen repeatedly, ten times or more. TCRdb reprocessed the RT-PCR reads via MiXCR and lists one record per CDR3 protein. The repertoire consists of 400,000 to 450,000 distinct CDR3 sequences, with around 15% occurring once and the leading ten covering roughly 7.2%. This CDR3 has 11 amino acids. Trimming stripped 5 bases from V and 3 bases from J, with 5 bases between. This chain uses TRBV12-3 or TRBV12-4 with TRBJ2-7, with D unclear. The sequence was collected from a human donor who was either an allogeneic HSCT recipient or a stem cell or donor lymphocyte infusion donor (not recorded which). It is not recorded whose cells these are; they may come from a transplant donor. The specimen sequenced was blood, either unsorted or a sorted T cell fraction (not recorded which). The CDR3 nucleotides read TGTGCCAGCAGTCGCAACTACGAGCAGTACTTC. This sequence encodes CASSRNYEQYF.